The T cell receptor (beta chain) described here comes from a study of blood T cell repertoires in COVID-19. On the study more broadly: Samples taken during acute and convalescent COVID-19 were collected in the United States, Italy and Spain.

The V end lost 6 bases, the J end lost 3 bases, and 12 bases lay between the germline ends. Germline CDR1 is KGHSH and CDR2 is LQKENI. The CDR3 extends over 13 amino acids. This clone was counted a single time. Sequenced by immunoSEQ multiplex PCR; TCRdb stores in-frame clones only, minus some. The table records about 180,000 clones, 84% of them present only once. This TCR was recovered from a man aged 18 to 30 with active or convalescent COVID-19. J is TRBJ2-7 and V is TRBV18; D possibly corresponds to TRBD1 (5 bases). Source material: peripheral blood. In DNA, the CDR3 is TGTGCCAGCTCTATCCAAGACAGCTACGAGCAGTACTTC. Its protein product is CASSIQDSYEQYF.